This T cell receptor (beta chain) was identified in a study of naive and memory T cell subsets. CDR3 size: 16 residues. The germline V gene encodes CDR1 SGHVS and CDR2 FQNEAQ. The V segment lost 3 bases and the J segment 5 bases; nucleotides outside the gene matches: 6. Both TRBC1 and TRBC2 were covered by a beta constant-region primer of two equimolar oligonucleotides. Ligated cDNA was amplified by four rounds of PCR with nested alpha and beta constant-region primers and SP2. TCRdb reprocessed the UMI-ligation and nested PCR reads via MiXCR and lists one record per CDR3 protein. The profile shows some 80,000 distinct CDR3 sequences, over 9% of them singletons.

The material sequenced was naive CD8+ T cells from blood. This receptor was taken from a human donor in good health. The chain is built from TRBV7-8 and TRBJ2-2; TRBD1 agrees at 10 bases. Written as DNA, the CDR3 is TGTGCCAGCAGCTTCCGGACAGGGGGAGGGACCGGGGAGCTGTTTTTT. Protein: CASSFRTGGGTGELFF.